One and the same sample provided the 17 T cell receptor beta chains below, sequenced in a study of blood T cell repertoires in COVID-19. Sequencing was performed with immunoSEQ multiplex PCR; in TCRdb, only in-frame clones are kept and a portion is missing. This sample has a few hundred thousand clones, with about 80% found just once. Material for sequencing was peripheral blood. Source of these receptors: a human donor in a cohort sampled during active COVID-19.

V usage is TRBV18 and J usage is TRBJ2-2; 8 bases match TRBD1. CDR3 length: 15 amino acids. After removal of 4 bases from V and 1 base from J, the junction contained 2 bases not matched to a gene. The germline CDR1 and CDR2 sequences are KGHSH and LQKENI. The CDR3 DNA sequence: TGTGCCAGCTCACTTGGGACAGGGAACACCGGGGAGCTGTTTTTT. It yields the protein CASSLGTGNTGELFF.

The chain combines TRBV24-1 with TRBJ2-1; 11 bases line up with TRBD2. The germline V gene has CDR1 KGHDR and CDR2 SFDVKD. V shed 4 bases, J shed 7 bases, and the junction held 8 bases outside the gene matches. CDR3 size: 16 residues. The CDR3 sequence: CATSDPLAGGGNEQFF. In DNA, the CDR3 is TGTGCCACCAGTGACCCTCTAGCGGGAGGAGGGAATGAGCAGTTCTTC.

The chain employs TRBV25-1 and TRBJ2-5; no clear D gene. V lost 1 base and J lost 0, with 12 bases in between. CDR1 MGHDK and CDR2 SYGVNS come from the germline V gene. This CDR3 region has 16 residues. The CDR3 reads CASSEFTSAYQETQYF. The CDR3 nucleotides read TGTGCCAGCAGTGAATTTACCAGCGCCTACCAAGAGACCCAGTACTTC.

This rearrangement joins TRBV19 to TRBJ2-7, with D perhaps matching TRBD2 (6 bases). This CDR3 has 18 residues. Germline-derived CDR1 and CDR2 are LNHDA and SQIVND (reference sequence). Trimming pared 2 bases from V and 3 bases from J, leaving 23 bases between. As DNA, the CDR3 is TGTGCCAGTAGTATATCCCGGGACTCTTTCTACCCTTTCTACGAGCAGTACTTC. Its protein product is CASSISRDSFYPFYEQYF.

This clone was recorded once. The rearrangement joins TRBV9 to TRBJ1-1; TRBD1 might be the D (5 bases). CDR1 SGDLS and CDR2 YYNGEE come from the germline V gene. V lost 3 bases, J lost 1 base, and 10 bases lay in between. CDR3 length: 14 residues. The CDR3 here is CASSGKTGNTEAFF. In nucleotides, the CDR3 is TGTGCCAGCAGCGGGAAAACAGGGAACACTGAAGCTTTCTTT.

The chain has TRBV10-2 and TRBJ2-3; unclear D gene. CDR3 size: 13 residues. The germline V and J ends were trimmed by 7 bases and 2 bases, with 10 bases remaining between them. Per the germline V gene, CDR1 is WSHSY and CDR2 is SAAADI. CDR3 region: CASKLLNTDTQYF. Written as DNA, the CDR3 is TGCGCCAGCAAGTTACTGAACACAGATACGCAGTATTTT.

This clone was seen once. The chain couples TRBV6-6 to TRBJ1-5; 7 bases match TRBD1. This CDR3 has 15 amino acids. V gave up 6 bases and J gave up 7 bases; unmatched junction bases: 12. Germline V gene sequence: CDR1 MNHNY, CDR2 SVGAGI (reference sequence). The CDR3 DNA reads as TGTGCCAGCAGCCCACGGGACAGTAAGTTACAGCCCCAGCATTTT. This sequence encodes CASSPRDSKLQPQHF.

The rearrangement joins TRBV2 to TRBJ1-6; tentative D call: TRBD1 (6 bases). Trimming cost V 2 bases and J 6 bases, with 14 bases left between them. Germline V gene data show CDR1 as SNHLY and CDR2 as FYNNEI. The CDR3 is 16 amino acids. The CDR3 loop reads CASSEMGQGINSPLHF. For the CDR3, the DNA is TGTGCCAGCAGTGAAATGGGACAAGGAATTAATTCACCCCTCCACTTT.

This clone was recorded once. The J gene is TRBJ1-6, the V gene TRBV5-6; D might be TRBD1 (6 bases). The V and J ends lost 3 bases and 10 bases respectively, with 20 bases between them. Per the germline V gene, CDR1 is SGHDT and CDR2 is YYEEEE. The CDR3 extends over 16 amino acids. CDR3: CASSSRWGGGGSPLHF. The DNA of the CDR3 is TGTGCCAGCAGCTCCCGGTGGGGGGGCGGCGGGTCACCCCTCCACTTT.

The V and J genes are TRBV6-1 and TRBJ1-6; 7 bases are a match to TRBD1. Germline V gene sequence: CDR1 MNHNS, CDR2 SASEGT. V was pared by 4 bases and J by 7 bases, with 10 bases of the junction left unmatched. CDR3 size: 16 residues. The CDR3: CASSVVFWTGNSPLHF. Here the CDR3 DNA reads TGTGCCAGCAGTGTGGTTTTTTGGACAGGAAATTCACCCCTCCACTTT.

The chain's CDR3 is CASSLSGSSYNEQFF. The CDR3 bases are TGTGCCAGCAGCTTGTCGGGGAGCTCCTACAATGAGCAGTTCTTC. V usage is TRBV5-5 and J usage is TRBJ2-1; tentatively, D is TRBD2 (5 bases). This CDR3 is built from 15 residues. V lost 1 base and J 0 bases, leaving 8 bases between the germline ends. CDR1 is SGHKS, CDR2 YYEKEE, per germline (reference sequence).

The chain joins TRBV19 to TRBJ1-5; D not certain. Germline V gene sequence: CDR1 LNHDA, CDR2 SQIVND (reference sequence). V was pared by 4 bases and J by 7 bases, with 11 bases between. The CDR3 spans 13 residues. This CDR3 reads CASSNQAEQPQHF. The CDR3 DNA is TGTGCCAGTAGTAACCAGGCTGAGCAGCCCCAGCATTTT.

J is TRBJ2-7 and V is TRBV11-2, with D uncertain. Germline CDR1 and CDR2: SGHAT and FQNNGV. Deletions cut 4 bases from V and 2 bases from J, with 18 bases between. The CDR3 is 16 residues long. Here the CDR3 DNA reads TGTGCCAGCAGCTCATTATGGCGGTCCGCGGCCTACGAGCAGTACTTC. Protein product: CASSSLWRSAAYEQYF.

This chain joins TRBV5-1 and TRBJ2-7, with 8 positions matching TRBD2. Germline V gene sequence: CDR1 SGHRS, CDR2 YFSETQ. With 0 bases clipped from V and 6 bases from J, the junction kept 2 bases outside the gene matches. CDR3 size: 13 residues. CDR3 bases: TGCGCCAGCAGCTTGGCCGGGGGGGTCGAGCAGTACTTC. Translated, it gives CASSLAGGVEQYF.

The chain links TRBV10-1 to TRBJ2-2; TRBD1 might be the D (6 bases). Germline V CDR1 and CDR2: WNHNN, SYGVQD (reference sequence). CDR3 length: 16 residues. Trimming took 5 bases from V and 6 from J, leaving 19 bases between them. CDR3: CASSITQGINAGELFF. The CDR3, as DNA: TGCGCCAGCAGTATTACCCAGGGGATAAACGCCGGGGAGCTGTTTTTT.

J is TRBJ2-1 and V is TRBV23-1; 14 bases are a match to TRBD2. TRBV23-1 is noted as an ORF with a role that remains uncertain. The CDR3 spans 23 residues. J gave up 16 bases and V 4 bases, and 36 bases lay outside the gene matches. The CDR3 DNA reads as TGCGCCAGCAGTCTAGGACAGACTGGCTTACCGGGACTAGCGGGAGTTTTCTTTTCGATCGCCTTCTTC. This sequence encodes CASSLGQTGLPGLAGVFFSIAFF.

The V gene is TRBV10-3, the J gene TRBJ2-7; TRBD1 matches at 12 bases. This CDR3 has 14 residues. The junction had 2 bases not matched to a gene; V was cut back by 6 bases and J by 2 bases. Germline V lookup: CDR1 ENHRY, CDR2 SYGVKD. The CDR3 here is CAIRGTGGPYEQYF. The CDR3 DNA is TGTGCCATCAGGGGGACAGGGGGCCCCTACGAGCAGTACTTC.